The text below deals with one TCR beta chain. The sample originates from a study of shared T cell receptors in the human thymus. This table comes from immunoSEQ multiplex PCR, and its TCRdb copy is limited to in-frame clones, with some not included. The table shows more than 550,000 clones, with around 87% occurring only once. The CDR3 has 11 amino acids. The germline V and J ends were trimmed by 5 bases and 5 bases, with 9 bases remaining between them. Per the germline V gene, CDR1 is DFQATT and CDR2 is SNEGSKA (reference sequence). These data are also associated with another study on human thymus T cells. This second study says: Having corrective surgery for congenital heart defects, healthy Finnish infants were the ones who donated. The thymus tissue came from resections taken during corrective heart surgery. Highly overlapping thymic repertoires among unrelated individuals were reported in related research.

The clonotype comes from a boy younger than two with a congenital heart defect. This chain links TRBV20-1 with TRBJ2-5; unclear D gene. Specimen: thymocytes. The CDR3 bases are TGCAGTGCTCCCCCCGAGGAGACCCAGTACTTC. Amino acid sequence: CSAPPEETQYF.